This T cell receptor (beta chain) is from a study of cytomegalovirus exposure and HLA in healthy donors. Trimming stripped 2 bases from V and 4 bases from J, with 10 bases between. CDR3 length equals 14 residues. From germline, CDR1 is SGHDT and CDR2 YYEEEE. PCR was performed using 60 Vbeta and 13 Jbeta primers. The method was immunoSEQ multiplex PCR; TCRdb's version includes in-frame clones alone and lacks a portion of them. The sample includes 170,000 or so clones, about 86% of them seen just once. Sequenced material: PBMCs. This TCR came from a woman younger than 30 in good health and CMV-seronegative. The genes are TRBV5-6 and TRBJ2-1, with D uncertain. The CDR3 is CASSLGAEYNEQFF. In DNA, the CDR3 is TGTGCCAGCAGCTTAGGAGCCGAGTACAATGAGCAGTTCTTC.